What follows are 4 T cell receptor beta chains derived from one specimen sequenced in a study of shared clonotypes between healthy human individuals. Generated by immunoSEQ multiplex PCR, the TCRdb table keeps only in-frame clones and is missing some. The sample lists approximately 2.5 million clones; approximately 94% were seen once. Sequencing used naive CD4+ T cells sorted from blood. The sample's subset: CD45RA+ positively selected. The receptors here all came from a young man in good health.

The CDR3 sequence is CASNLAGTETQYF. DNA for the CDR3: TGTGCCAGCAACCTAGCGGGGACAGAGACCCAGTACTTC. This chain links TRBV6-6 with TRBJ2-5, with 9 bases aligning to TRBD2. This CDR3 spans 13 amino acids. Germline values: CDR1 MNHNY, CDR2 SVGAGI (reference sequence). V lost 7 bases and J lost 4; bases outside the gene matches: 4.

With respect to this clone: Other DNA sequences within the sample encode an identical CDR3. The J gene is TRBJ2-6, the V gene TRBV5-1; D possibly corresponds to TRBD2 (5 bases). The V end lost 0 bases, the J end lost 4 bases, and 8 bases lay between the germline ends. The CDR3 is 15 residues long. Germline V gene data show CDR1 as SGHRS and CDR2 as YFSETQ. The CDR3 sequence: CASSLGGSGANVLTF. The CDR3 bases are TGCGCCAGCAGCTTGGGCGGGTCGGGGGCCAACGTCCTGACTTTC.

The rearrangement joins TRBV2 to TRBJ2-7; 10 bases agree with TRBD2. Germline trimming cut 4 bases from V and 4 bases from J; bases unmatched to any gene: 4. CDR1 and CDR2 from the germline V gene are SNHLY and FYNNEI. The CDR3 sequence is 14 residues long. The chain's CDR3 is CASSALAGAYEQYF. CDR3 in DNA: TGTGCCAGCAGTGCCCTAGCGGGGGCTTACGAGCAGTACTTC.

In nucleotides, the CDR3 is TGTGCCAGCAGTGTACAGGGGTCCCGGGGGGAGCTGTTTTTT. Amino acids: CASSVQGSRGELFF. This chain connects TRBV6-1 to TRBJ2-2; 7 bases match TRBD1. Trimming took 4 bases from V and 8 from J; bases not matched to a gene: 7. Germline loops: CDR1 MNHNS, CDR2 SASEGT. The CDR3 is 14 amino acids.